The sequence of this TCR beta chain was determined in a study of OX40 agonist ivuxolimab in advanced cancers. With regard to the full study: Ivuxolimab was a fully human IgG2 agonistic monoclonal antibody targeting the costimulatory receptor OX40 (CD134). Prior anti-PD-1, anti-PD-L1 or anti-CTLA-4 therapy was permitted, and checkpoint inhibitors had been received by about 44% of dose-escalation patients. Of the 50 to 55 patients in dose escalation, some 20 had hepatocellular carcinoma, some 15 had melanoma, 9 had renal cell carcinoma and 9 had head and neck cancer. Partial responses were achieved by three dose-escalation patients, of whom one had hepatocellular carcinoma and two had cutaneous melanoma. In the dose-escalation cohort, 82.7% of patients were male, and the mean age was approximately 60 years, with a range of roughly 20 to 80. The paper describes the monotherapy dose-escalation part (N of about 55 patients) of the phase I trial of ivuxolimab. Intravenous ivuxolimab was administered to patients every 2 weeks at six dose levels: 0.01, 0.1, 0.3, 1.5, 3 and 10 mg/kg. Peripheral TCRbeta sequencing was intended to test whether TCR sequence diversity was altered and clonal T-cell expansion was caused by ivuxolimab.

The trial excluded patients who had a history of autoimmune disease or were on systemic immunosuppression. Peripheral blood for TCR sequencing was collected from all dose cohorts at baseline, on cycle 4 day 1, and on cycle 7 day 1. Samples came from an open-label, multicenter, first-in-human phase I dose-escalation trial of ivuxolimab. Adults with locally advanced or metastatic melanoma, renal cell carcinoma, hepatocellular carcinoma or head and neck squamous cell carcinoma were enrolled in the trial. Before TCR sequencing, CD4+ and CD8+ T cells were separately sorted from peripheral blood. Genomic DNA was extracted from sorted cells for sequencing of the TCRbeta CDR3 region. The immunoSEQ Assay was used for sequencing of TCRbeta CDR3 regions. In its TCRdb copy, this immuneACCESS table keeps in-frame sequences only and misses some clones. Where compared with another copy, unresolved V genes explain less than half of these, and the others have no known cause. The sample table shows tens of thousands of clones, and about 80% are seen once. The biggest ten clones account for over 2% of the sample.

General study outcomes and caveats: After ivuxolimab, CD8+ T cells had more expanded clones than CD4+ T cells on average. The antigen specificity of the peripheral T cells that underwent clonal expansion was not determined. At doses from 0.1 to 3.0 mg/kg, clonal expansion was seen in both CD4+ and CD8+ blood T cells between baseline and week 6. In partial responders in the 0.1-3.0 mg/kg groups, normalized peripheral clonal expansion was found to be among the lowest, especially among CD8+ T cells. Low levels of normalized T-cell clonal expansion were also seen in some patients who did not respond.

The CDR3 spans 14 residues, from the cysteine through the phenylalanine. Of all the DNA, just the CDR3 is kept, 42 bases in frame from base 1. Trimming at the junction amounts to 1 base on V and 7 bases on J, and the germline ends lie 13 bases apart. CDR1 and CDR2 were assigned from the germline V gene (reference sequence) as LNHDA and SQIVND. This clone was counted between two and nine times. Its antigen remains unidentified. Base qualities are not provided; no much larger clone lies one nucleotide away. The sequence came from an adult with an advanced solid tumor such as melanoma, head and neck, liver or kidney cancer. Recombination linked TRBV19 to TRBJ1-1; the D gene is unclear. The sequenced sample was CD4+ or CD8+ T cells sorted from blood, obtained in a trial of the OX40 agonist ivuxolimab. The DNA sequence is as follows: TGTGCCAGTAGTATAGCACAGAGAACTGGTGAAGCTTTCTTT. Translation gives CASSIAQRTGEAFF.